Below are 20 T cell receptor beta chains sequenced from a single sample in a study of T cell repertoires in cytomegalovirus infection. TCRdb used MiXCR to reprocess the reads, holding one entry per CDR3 protein. The sample comprises 400,000 to 550,000 distinct CDR3 sequences, roughly 10% of which are singletons, and 10% rests with the top ten. Sequenced input: PBMCs. These receptors originate from a human donor in good health (CMV status not recorded). Some clones in this sample may be carry-over from other donors' samples.

This clonotype was counted ten times or more. J is TRBJ2-7 and V is TRBV20-1, with 9 bases lining up with TRBD2. Germline values: CDR1 DFQATT, CDR2 SNEGSKA (reference sequence). The CDR3 has 13 residues. V gave up 1 base and J gave up 6 bases; unmatched junction bases: 4. The CDR3 here is CSARGGGRVEQYF. The CDR3 nucleotides are TGCAGTGCTAGAGGGGGCGGGAGGGTCGAGCAGTACTTC.

This clonotype came up once. The CDR3 DNA reads TGTGCCAGTAGTGCCCGATGGTACTACAATGAGCAGTTCTTC. Amino acid sequence: CASSARWYYNEQFF. This chain joins TRBV19 and TRBJ2-1; D remains unclear. This CDR3 contains 14 residues. CDR1 and CDR2 (germline): LNHDA, SQIVND (reference sequence). V lost 5 bases and J 3 bases, leaving 11 bases between the germline ends.

This clonotype was counted at least ten times. J is TRBJ1-5 and V is TRBV2; a weak D match, TRBD1 (5 bases). V lost 8 bases and J 4 bases, leaving 12 bases between the germline ends. The germline V gene encodes CDR1 SNHLY and CDR2 FYNNEI. CDR3 length: 13 amino acids. DNA of the CDR3: TGTGCCAGCGGGACGGTTTCTAATCAGCCCCAGCATTTT. It codes for CASGTVSNQPQHF. Supplemented by reference TRBV2 and TRBJ1-5, the full variable domain reads EPEVTQTPSHQVTQMGQEVILRCVPISNHLYFYWYRQILGQKVEFLVSFYNNEISEKSEIFDDQFSVERPDGSNFTLKIRSTKLEDSAMYFCASGTVSNQPQHFGDGTRLSIL.

The sample holds many counts of this clonotype. The CDR3 DNA is TGTGCCAGCAGCCGCGGACAGGCCAATAATTCACCCCTCCACTTT. It is translated as CASSRGQANNSPLHF. The chain recombines TRBV4-2 with TRBJ1-6; 7 nucleotides line up with TRBD1. Germline values: CDR1 LGHNA, CDR2 YNFKEQ. The CDR3 spans 15 residues. The V gene end was trimmed by 4 bases and the J gene end by 5 bases; junction bases not matched to a gene: 5.

This clonotype has a count of ten or more. The chain is built from TRBV7-9 and TRBJ2-7, with TRBD2 as a possible D gene (7 bases). This CDR3 is built from 13 residues. The germline CDR1 and CDR2 sequences are SEHNR and FQNEAQ (reference sequence). CDR3 coding DNA: TGTGCAGGGGGGGCTCTACCTACTTACGAGCAGTACTTC. Residues: CAGGALPTYEQYF. The variable domain in full, completed from reference TRBV7-9 and TRBJ2-7, reads DTGVSQNPRHKITKRGQNVTFRCDPISEHNRLYWYRQTLGQGPEFLTYFQNEAQLEKSRLLSDRFSAERPKGSFSTLEIQRTEQGDSAMYLCAGGALPTYEQYFGPGTRLTVT.

CDR3 in DNA: TGTGCCTGGAGTTTTACAAGCTCCTACAATGAGCAGTTCTTC. Encoded protein: CAWSFTSSYNEQFF. The chain is built from TRBV30 and TRBJ2-1; D ambiguous. The CDR3 consists of 14 residues. In germline, CDR1 is GTSNPN, CDR2 SVGIG (reference sequence). Trimming removed 2 bases at V and 0 bases at J, with 8 bases between.

The rearrangement links TRBV20-1 to TRBJ2-3; TRBD1 matches at 8 bases. J lost 4 bases, V lost 1 base, and 4 bases had no gene match. The CDR3 has 14 amino acids. Looked up from germline, CDR1 is DFQATT and CDR2 is SNEGSKA (reference sequence). This chain's CDR3 is CSARGTGSADTQYF. In nucleotides, the CDR3 is TGCAGTGCTAGAGGGACAGGGAGTGCAGATACGCAGTATTTT.

This clonotype was seen more than once but under ten times. The chain carries TRBV28 and TRBJ1-2, with a weak D call TRBD1 (6 bases). CDR3 size: 13 residues. V was trimmed by 7 bases and J by 8 bases, leaving 17 bases between them. The germline CDR1 and CDR2 sequences are MDHEN and SYDVKM. CDR3 in DNA: TGTGCCAGCACCTTGCGGGGGGCTGGGGGCTACACCTTC. Protein: CASTLRGAGGYTF.

This clonotype was seen at least ten times. The rearrangement links TRBV5-5 to TRBJ2-5; D is ambiguous. The CDR3 runs to 16 residues. Trimming took 3 bases from V and 2 from J, leaving 17 bases between them. Per the germline V gene, CDR1 is SGHKS and CDR2 is YYEKEE (reference sequence). The CDR3 loop reads CASSSGHSQFQETQYF. The CDR3 bases are TGTGCCAGCAGCTCGGGCCACTCCCAGTTTCAAGAGACCCAGTACTTC.

This clonotype was counted only a few times. This chain connects TRBV10-3 to TRBJ1-1; D may be TRBD1 (5 bases). Trimming took off 3 bases at V and 3 bases at J, with 11 bases between the two ends. The germline V gene encodes CDR1 ENHRY and CDR2 SYGVKD. The CDR3 runs to 14 residues. Here the CDR3 reads CAISDNRGDTEAFF. The CDR3 DNA follows: TGTGCCATCAGTGACAACCGGGGGGACACTGAAGCTTTCTTT.

There are many counts of this clonotype. The rearrangement uses TRBV2 and TRBJ2-1, with D possibly being TRBD2 (6 bases). The V end was cut by 1 base, the J end by 4 bases, with 11 bases between. The germline gives CDR1 SNHLY, CDR2 FYNNEI. CDR3 length: 15 amino acids. The CDR3 sequence: CASSEGRGSYNEQFF. The CDR3 bases are TGTGCCAGCAGTGAAGGCCGGGGGTCATACAATGAGCAGTTCTTC. Filled out from reference TRBV2 and TRBJ2-1, the complete variable domain reads EPEVTQTPSHQVTQMGQEVILRCVPISNHLYFYWYRQILGQKVEFLVSFYNNEISEKSEIFDDQFSVERPDGSNFTLKIRSTKLEDSAMYFCASSEGRGSYNEQFFGPGTRLTVL.

The table lists this clonotype with a few counts. The chain employs TRBV20-1 and TRBJ1-5, with TRBD1 identical over 8 bases. This CDR3 comprises 16 residues. V shed 2 bases, J shed 0 bases, and the junction held 6 bases outside the gene matches. Germline CDR1 and CDR2: DFQATT and SNEGSKA (reference sequence). This CDR3 is CSARRGQAYSNQPQHF. CDR3 sequence (DNA): TGCAGTGCTAGAAGGGGACAGGCATATAGCAATCAGCCCCAGCATTTT.

This rearrangement joins TRBV20-1 to TRBJ1-6; D is ambiguous. The germline V gene has CDR1 DFQATT and CDR2 SNEGSKA (reference sequence). The CDR3 has 14 amino acids. The V gene lost 4 bases and the J gene lost 6 bases, with 13 bases spanning the gap. The CDR3 nucleotides are TGCAGTGCTACGAATCCGTCCGGTAATTCACCCCTCCACTTT. Translation: CSATNPSGNSPLHF.

Many counts were recorded for this clonotype. This chain joins TRBV4-1 and TRBJ2-1; a weak D match, TRBD1 (8 bases). This CDR3 spans 21 amino acids. V was cut by 2 bases and J by 0 bases, with 26 bases left in between. Per germline, CDR1 MGHRA and CDR2 YSYEKL. CDR3 protein: CASSQKPQGASGRISYNEQFF. CDR3 nucleotide sequence: TGCGCCAGCAGCCAAAAACCCCAGGGGGCTAGCGGTCGTATCTCCTACAATGAGCAGTTCTTC.

This clonotype was counted only a few times. The chain is built from TRBV7-9 and TRBJ1-2; 7 nucleotides match TRBD1. Trimming cost V 1 base and J 4 bases; bases outside gene matches: 12. There are 17 residues in the CDR3. From germline, CDR1 is SEHNR and CDR2 FQNEAQ (reference sequence). CDR3 in amino acids: CASSLGGTESPFYGYTF. Written as DNA, the CDR3 is TGTGCCAGCAGCTTAGGGGGGACAGAGAGCCCCTTCTATGGCTACACCTTC.

This clonotype has at least ten counts. The chain uses TRBV5-1 and TRBJ2-2; possibly TRBD2 for D (6 bases). Germline CDR1 reads SGHRS; CDR2 reads YFSETQ. This CDR3 spans 16 amino acids. Trimming pared 4 bases from V and 0 bases from J, leaving 13 bases between. CDR3 amino acids: CASSKPTGANTGELFF. CDR3 sequence (DNA): TGCGCCAGCAGCAAGCCGACGGGGGCGAACACCGGGGAGCTGTTTTTT.

Ten or more counts support this clonotype. The chain joins TRBV12-3 or TRBV12-4 to TRBJ1-5; D not resolved. The CDR3 is 14 amino acids. Trimming removed 6 bases from V and 2 bases from J, with 11 bases in between. The CDR3 sequence is CASSSSGGNQPQHF. In DNA form, the CDR3 reads TGTGCCAGCAGCTCGTCCGGGGGCAATCAGCCCCAGCATTTT.

This clonotype was counted many times. The rearrangement uses TRBV19 and TRBJ1-2; D not certain. With 6 bases removed from V and 6 bases from J, the gap between germline ends came to 17 bases. The CDR3 is made up of 14 amino acids. Germline values: CDR1 LNHDA, CDR2 SQIVND (reference sequence). CDR3 residues: CASRSPGKLHGYTF. The CDR3 coding sequence is TGTGCCAGTAGGTCCCCCGGGAAACTACATGGCTACACCTTC.

The chain combines TRBV3-1 with TRBJ2-7; D unclear. The CDR3 has 13 residues. V lost 1 base and J lost 6, with 10 bases in between. CDR1 and CDR2 (germline): LGHDT, YNNKEL (reference sequence). CDR3 region: CASSQAPYPEQYF. Written as DNA, the CDR3 is TGTGCCAGCAGCCAAGCCCCGTACCCCGAGCAGTACTTC.

V is TRBV2 and J is TRBJ2-1; D possibly corresponds to TRBD2 (6 bases). V lost 5 bases and J lost 7, with 18 bases in between. This CDR3 comprises 15 residues. From germline, CDR1 is SNHLY and CDR2 FYNNEI. Written as DNA, the CDR3 is TGTGCCAGCAGTTCAACCGGGACTGTTACTAATGAGCAGTTCTTC. This codes for CASSSTGTVTNEQFF.